This T cell receptor beta chain is drawn from a study of response to subunit inactivated influenza vaccine. Via MiXCR, TCRdb re-called the RT-PCR reads, giving one row per CDR3 protein. The table has approximately 530,000 distinct CDR3 sequences, around 8% seen once. Concerning this clonotype: The target antigen is unknown.

Whole-study findings and limits: Only a handful of new T cells, the authors suggested, are recruited with each seasonal influenza vaccination.

The origin of this receptor is a man aged 45-69 years who received an inactivated influenza vaccine. The sequencing here drew on PBMCs from blood, taken roughly 24 months after vaccination.

As DNA, the CDR3 is TGCAGTGCTAGATCACCGCACACTGAAGCTTTCTTT. The encoded protein is CSARSPHTEAFF. The chain carries TRBV20-1 and TRBJ1-1; D is uncertain. Germline CDR1 reads DFQATT; CDR2 reads SNEGSKA (reference sequence). This CDR3 is built from 12 residues. Trimming pared 2 bases from V and 3 bases from J, leaving 7 bases between.